This T cell receptor beta chain was captured in a study of CD8 T cells in ankylosing spondylitis. CDR1 SQVTM and CDR2 ANQGSEA come from the germline V gene. V gave up 5 bases and J gave up 0 bases, with 11 bases separating them. This CDR3 region has 14 residues. The study's findings and limits: Within ankylosing spondylitis blood, a TCR beta motif made up of roughly eight highly homologous variants appeared to be characteristic. Some of the motif variants had earlier been found in reactive arthritis patients' fluid and blood. It was reported that disease-linked clones were significantly enriched in matched ankylosing spondylitis synovial fluid.

This clonotype was seen ten or more times. Its antigen is undetermined. Quantitative barcoded 5'-RACE was used to prepare TCR beta libraries. TCRdb recomputed calls from the 5' RACE reads with MiXCR, one row per CDR3 protein. The sample includes about 460,000 distinct CDR3 sequences, about 5% of them seen just once. The chain joins TRBV29-1 to TRBJ2-1, with D possibly TRBD2 on 6 matching bases. This TCR derives from a male donor with ankylosing spondylitis. Material for sequencing was blood, either unsorted or a sorted T cell fraction (not recorded which). CDR3 in DNA: TGCAGCGTTTTCGGGAGTTTCTCCTACAATGAGCAGTTCTTC. This gives the protein CSVFGSFSYNEQFF.